The clone carrying this T cell receptor (beta chain) was seen only a few times. Trimming cost V 3 bases and J 5 bases, with 21 bases left between them. The CDR3 runs to 17 residues. The entry originates in a study of blood T cells in healthy people across ages. Sample-barcoded 5' priming and a J-beta primer mix drove a second PCR of about 6 to 12 cycles. Each CDR3 protein is one row after TCRdb ran MiXCR on the 5' RACE reads. The top ten hold approximately 10% of the sample, which has approximately 1.5 million distinct CDR3 sequences, 30% to 35% seen once. This chain links TRBV12-3 or TRBV12-4 with TRBJ2-3, with D maybe TRBD1 (6 bases). Sequencing was done on a sample of blood. The clonotype was recovered from a woman aged 30 to 39 in good health. CDR3 DNA: TGTGCCAGCAGTTTTTATTACGGACAGCCAAATATAGATACGCAGTATTTT. Its protein product is CASSFYYGQPNIDTQYF.